The 26 T cell receptor beta chains presented below share a single source sample, sequenced in a study of neoadjuvant anti-PD-1 for oral cavity cancer. The assay was immunoSEQ multiplex PCR, and TCRdb's table has in-frame clones only and misses some. Of tens of thousands of clones in the sample, approximately 84% were seen once. The sample was PBMCs, taken before nivolumab (anti-PD-1) treatment. Every receptor here comes from a person aged 40 to 85 with oral cavity squamous cell carcinoma.

The chain carries TRBV11-3 and TRBJ1-3; D uncertain. V was shortened by 2 bases and J by 2 bases, with 4 bases between the two germline ends. The CDR3 contains 13 residues. Germline-derived CDR1 and CDR2 are SGHNT and YENEEA. Here the CDR3 reads CASSLSAGNTIYF. The DNA for the CDR3 is TGTGCCAGCAGCTTAAGCGCTGGAAACACCATATATTTT.

This clone was found once. The CDR3 sequence is CSVEGGQMLNTEAFF. Written as DNA, the CDR3 is TGCAGCGTTGAAGGAGGGCAGATGTTGAACACTGAAGCTTTCTTT. This chain links TRBV29-1 with TRBJ1-1; D uncertain. V shed 1 base and J shed 0 bases, with 12 bases lying between them. The length of the CDR3 is 15 residues. The germline V gene has CDR1 SQVTM and CDR2 ANQGSEA.

The rearrangement links TRBV6-1 to TRBJ2-1; 9 bases are shared with TRBD2. The CDR3 totals 14 residues. Trimming took 7 bases from V and 9 from J; bases not matched to a gene: 10. Germline V gives CDR1 MNHNS, CDR2 SASEGT. CDR3 residues: CASIEPGLATEQFF. The CDR3 DNA is TGTGCCAGCATAGAACCGGGACTAGCTACTGAGCAGTTCTTC.

The chain recombines TRBV10-3 with TRBJ2-7; no reliable D call. Germline V gene data show CDR1 as ENHRY and CDR2 as SYGVKD. The CDR3 loop spans 13 amino acids. Trimming removed 4 bases at V and 0 bases at J, with 7 bases between. CDR3 region: CAISGDFSYEQYF. The CDR3 nucleotides are TGTGCCATCAGTGGAGACTTCTCCTACGAGCAGTACTTC.

The V and J genes are TRBV27 and TRBJ1-5; D possibly corresponds to TRBD1 (6 bases). The V and J ends lost 1 base and 3 bases respectively, with 10 bases between them. CDR3 size: 15 residues. Germline-derived CDR1 and CDR2 are MNHEY and SMNVEV (reference sequence). The CDR3: CASSLLGGLNQPQHF. In DNA form, the CDR3 reads TGTGCCAGCAGTTTATTGGGGGGGCTCAATCAGCCCCAGCATTTT.

The genes are TRBV7-8 and TRBJ1-5; the match to TRBD1 covers 7 bases. The CDR3 runs to 15 residues. The germline V gene encodes CDR1 SGHVS and CDR2 FQNEAQ. V lost 0 bases, J lost 6 bases, and 5 bases stayed unmatched. CDR3 sequence (DNA): TGTGCCAGCAGCTTAGCAGGGGGCGCGGGTCAGCCCCAGCATTTT. This codes for CASSLAGGAGQPQHF.

The chain couples TRBV6-1 to TRBJ1-4; TRBD1 matches 7 bases. CDR1 MNHNS and CDR2 SASEGT come from the germline V gene. V lost 3 bases, J lost 6 bases, and 1 base stayed unmatched. The CDR3 has 13 amino acids. The CDR3: CASSETGYEKLFF. The CDR3 DNA sequence: TGTGCCAGCAGTGAGACAGGGTATGAAAAACTGTTTTTT.

The chain is built from TRBV5-4 and TRBJ1-5; possibly TRBD1 for D (5 bases). Germline loops: CDR1 SGHNT, CDR2 YYREEE (reference sequence). The CDR3 spans 14 residues. Trimming pared 1 base from V and 3 bases from J, leaving 8 bases between. In nucleotides, the CDR3 is TGTGCCAGCAGCTTGCTAGGGGACAATCAGCCCCAGCATTTT. This codes for CASSLLGDNQPQHF. Combining the CDR3 with reference TRBV5-4 and TRBJ1-5 gives the whole variable domain ETGVTQSPTHLIKTRGQQVTLRCSSQSGHNTVSWYQQALGQGPQFIFQYYREEENGRGNFPPRFSGLQFPNYSSELNVNALELDDSALYLCASSLLGDNQPQHFGDGTRLSIL.

The gene calls are TRBV18 and TRBJ2-1; unclear D gene. V was clipped by 3 bases and J by 4 bases, with 4 bases between them. The CDR3 runs 12 residues. Germline V CDR1 and CDR2: KGHSH, LQKENI. DNA for the CDR3: TGTGCCAGCTCACCCCCATACAATGAGCAGTTCTTC. Amino acid sequence: CASSPPYNEQFF.

This sequence joins TRBV2 and TRBJ2-5; D is unresolved. This CDR3 region has 12 residues. V lost 1 base and J lost 7, with 7 bases in between. Germline V CDR1 and CDR2: SNHLY, FYNNEI. CDR3 region: CASSEGPSTQYF. DNA of the CDR3: TGTGCCAGCAGTGAAGGTCCGTCGACCCAGTACTTC.

The rearrangement links TRBV19 to TRBJ1-5; D is unresolved. Germline loops: CDR1 LNHDA, CDR2 SQIVND (reference sequence). Trimming took off 1 base at V and 3 bases at J, with 10 bases between the two ends. The CDR3 extends over 15 amino acids. Here the CDR3 reads CASSIGASNNQPQHF. The CDR3 DNA is TGTGCCAGTAGTATAGGAGCCAGCAACAATCAGCCCCAGCATTTT.

Relative to its sample, this clone is medium-sized (0.01 to 0.1%). The V call is TRBV5-1, the J call TRBJ2-5; D might be TRBD2 (6 bases). The V gene lost 5 bases and the J gene lost 3 bases, with 11 bases spanning the gap. CDR1 is SGHRS and CDR2 is YFSETQ in the germline V gene. The CDR3 consists of 13 residues. The CDR3 DNA reads TGCGCCAGCAGGCCAGCGGGCGAAGAGACCCAGTACTTC. This translates into CASRPAGEETQYF. Complete variable domain (other parts from reference TRBV5-1 and TRBJ2-5): KAGVTQTPRYLIKTRGQQVTLSCSPISGHRSVSWYQQTPGQGLQFLFEYFSETQRNKGNFPGRFSGRQFSNSRSEMNVSTLELGDSALYLCASRPAGEETQYFGPGTRLLVL.

The J gene is TRBJ2-7, the V gene TRBV6-1; 13 nucleotides align to TRBD2. The CDR3 has 15 residues. V shed 8 bases, J shed 5 bases, and the junction held 9 bases outside the gene matches. In germline, CDR1 is MNHNS, CDR2 SASEGT. Here the CDR3 DNA reads TGTGCCAGCGGGACGGGGACTAGCGGGACGAACGAGCAGTACTTC. Translating gives CASGTGTSGTNEQYF.

This rearrangement joins TRBV10-3 to TRBJ2-3; no clear D. Deletions cut 3 bases from V and 6 bases from J, with 7 bases between. This CDR3 comprises 12 residues. Germline loops: CDR1 ENHRY, CDR2 SYGVKD. CDR3 region: CAISELPDTQYF. In DNA, the CDR3 is TGTGCCATCAGTGAACTCCCTGATACGCAGTATTTT.

The rearrangement links TRBV10-1 to TRBJ2-3, with D maybe TRBD1 (7 bases). Trimming took 6 bases from V and 4 from J, leaving 11 bases between them. CDR3 size: 13 residues. In germline, CDR1 is WNHNN, CDR2 SYGVQD (reference sequence). The CDR3 bases are TGCGCCAGCAGCGGAGGGGGCGCAGATACGCAGTATTTT. Its translation is CASSGGGADTQYF.

The CDR3 region has the DNA TGTGCCAGCAGCCAACCCTCGCACACTGAAGCTTTCTTT. It yields the protein CASSQPSHTEAFF. V is TRBV5-6 and J is TRBJ1-1; unclear D gene. Trimming removed 4 bases from V and 3 bases from J, with 10 bases in between. Looked up from germline, CDR1 is SGHDT and CDR2 is YYEEEE. The CDR3 is made up of 13 amino acids.

V is TRBV7-9 and J is TRBJ2-7; TRBD2 is a possible D gene (5 bases). The CDR3 has 14 amino acids. V lost 1 base, J lost 3 bases, and 10 bases lay in between. Looked up from germline, CDR1 is SEHNR and CDR2 is FQNEAQ (reference sequence). CDR3 sequence (DNA): TGTGCCAGCAGCTTAGAGCCCCGGGGCTACGAGCAGTACTTC. Translating it yields CASSLEPRGYEQYF.

V gene TRBV19 combines with J gene TRBJ2-7; D is undetermined. Per the germline V gene, CDR1 is LNHDA and CDR2 is SQIVND (reference sequence). CDR3 length: 13 residues. Trimming pared 4 bases from V and 0 bases from J, leaving 7 bases between. The DNA for the CDR3 is TGTGCCAGTAGTAGCGACGGCTCCTACGAGCAGTACTTC. Residues: CASSSDGSYEQYF.

The chain recombines TRBV9 with TRBJ1-5; weak D call: TRBD1 (5 bases). V was shortened by 3 bases and J by 2 bases, with 9 bases between the two germline ends. The CDR3 length is 14 residues. Germline V CDR1 and CDR2: SGDLS, YYNGEE. The CDR3 loop is CASSERGGNQPQHF. The CDR3 DNA reads TGTGCCAGCAGCGAAAGGGGTGGCAATCAGCCCCAGCATTTT.

The chain joins TRBV2 to TRBJ1-1; tentative D call: TRBD1 (5 bases). Per germline, CDR1 SNHLY and CDR2 FYNNEI. V dropped 8 bases and J dropped 0 bases, with 7 bases sitting between them. The CDR3 has 12 residues. CDR3: CASYRLNTEAFF. The CDR3 bases are TGTGCCAGCTACAGGCTGAACACTGAAGCTTTCTTT. The entire variable domain, with the rest obtained from reference TRBV2 and TRBJ1-1, is as follows: EPEVTQTPSHQVTQMGQEVILRCVPISNHLYFYWYRQILGQKVEFLVSFYNNEISEKSEIFDDQFSVERPDGSNFTLKIRSTKLEDSAMYFCASYRLNTEAFFGQGTRLTVV.

This chain links TRBV25-1 with TRBJ2-7; D unresolved. V was trimmed by 6 bases and J by 6 bases, leaving 21 bases between them. The CDR3 sequence is 15 residues long. In germline, CDR1 is MGHDK, CDR2 SYGVNS. DNA for the CDR3: TGTGCCAGCAGCGAACCCGGTTTAGGAACCACCGAGCAGTACTTC. This codes for CASSEPGLGTTEQYF.

This clone was counted a single time. This chain joins TRBV5-6 and TRBJ2-5; D gene ambiguous. V dropped 0 bases and J dropped 1 base, with 7 bases sitting between them. From germline, CDR1 is SGHDT and CDR2 YYEEEE. The CDR3 length is 14 residues. In DNA form, the CDR3 reads TGTGCCAGCAGCTTGGCCGGGCCCCAAGAGACCCAGTACTTC. This encodes CASSLAGPQETQYF.

The chain has TRBV6-5 and TRBJ2-2; possibly TRBD1 or TRBD2 for D (5 bases each). Trimming shortened V by 7 bases and J by 4 bases, and 13 bases separated the two germline ends. Germline CDR1 reads MNHEY; CDR2 reads SVGAGI. The CDR3 sequence is 14 residues long. The CDR3 DNA follows: TGTGCCAGCACCGAAGGGACGGGCACCGGGGAGCTGTTTTTT. Translated, it gives CASTEGTGTGELFF.

The chain is built from TRBV6-6 and TRBJ2-7; TRBD2 is a possible D gene (5 bases). V was shortened by 7 bases and J by 0 bases, with 19 bases between the two germline ends. The CDR3 length is 16 residues. The germline CDR1 and CDR2 sequences are MNHNY and SVGAGI (reference sequence). CDR3 in DNA: TGTGCCAGCAATTTCAGGCTAGCAGGTCTCTCCTACGAGCAGTACTTC. It specifies CASNFRLAGLSYEQYF.

This clone was seen only a few times. V gene TRBV4-2 combines with J gene TRBJ2-2, with 8 positions matching TRBD1. The V gene's germline CDR1 is LGHNA and CDR2 YNFKEQ. CDR3 length equals 14 residues. Trimming cost V 5 bases and J 6 bases; bases outside gene matches: 5. The CDR3 protein is CASSGQGFAGELFF. The CDR3 DNA follows: TGTGCCAGCAGCGGACAGGGATTTGCCGGGGAGCTGTTTTTT.

V and J are TRBV7-8 and TRBJ1-1; D is possibly TRBD1 (5 bases). Trimming took off 0 bases at V and 1 base at J, with 6 bases between the two ends. The germline V gene has CDR1 SGHVS and CDR2 FQNEAQ. The CDR3 is 14 residues long. In DNA, the CDR3 is TGTGCCAGCAGCTTAGCTGGACAGAACACTGAAGCTTTCTTT. This encodes CASSLAGQNTEAFF.